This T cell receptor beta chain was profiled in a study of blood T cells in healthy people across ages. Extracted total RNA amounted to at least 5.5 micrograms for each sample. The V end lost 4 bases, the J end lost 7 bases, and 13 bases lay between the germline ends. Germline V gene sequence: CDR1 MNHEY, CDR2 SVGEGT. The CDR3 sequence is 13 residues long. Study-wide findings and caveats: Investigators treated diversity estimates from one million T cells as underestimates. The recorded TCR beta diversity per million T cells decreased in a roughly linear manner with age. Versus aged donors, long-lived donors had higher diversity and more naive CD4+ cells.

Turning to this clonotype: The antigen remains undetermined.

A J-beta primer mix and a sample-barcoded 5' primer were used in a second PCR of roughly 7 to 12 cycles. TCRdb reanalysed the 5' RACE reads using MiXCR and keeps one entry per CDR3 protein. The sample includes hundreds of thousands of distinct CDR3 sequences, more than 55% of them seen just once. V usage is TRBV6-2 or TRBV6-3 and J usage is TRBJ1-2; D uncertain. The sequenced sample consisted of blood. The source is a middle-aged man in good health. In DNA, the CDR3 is TGTGCCAGCAGTTCCGGAGCTCTGCTTGGCTACACCTTC. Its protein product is CASSSGALLGYTF.